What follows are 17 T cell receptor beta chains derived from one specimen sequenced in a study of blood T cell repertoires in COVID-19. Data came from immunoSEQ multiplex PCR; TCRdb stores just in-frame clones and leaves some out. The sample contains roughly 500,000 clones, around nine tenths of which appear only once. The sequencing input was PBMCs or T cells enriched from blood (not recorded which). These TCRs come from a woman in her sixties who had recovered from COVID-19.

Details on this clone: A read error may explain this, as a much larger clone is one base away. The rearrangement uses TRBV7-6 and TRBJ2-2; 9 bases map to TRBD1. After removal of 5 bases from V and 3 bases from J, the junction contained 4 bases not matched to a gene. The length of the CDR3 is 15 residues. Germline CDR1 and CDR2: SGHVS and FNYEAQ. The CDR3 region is CASSAGTGYTGELFF. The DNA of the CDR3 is TGTGCCAGCAGCGCCGGGACAGGGTACACCGGGGAGCTGTTTTTT.

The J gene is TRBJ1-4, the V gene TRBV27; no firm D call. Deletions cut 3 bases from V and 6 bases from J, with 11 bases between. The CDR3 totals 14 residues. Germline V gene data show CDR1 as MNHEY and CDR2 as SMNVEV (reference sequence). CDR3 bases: TGTGCCAGCAGTTTTAACTTAAACTATGAAAAACTGTTTTTT. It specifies CASSFNLNYEKLFF.

This chain's CDR3 is CASSPRIGTDSYGYTF. The CDR3, as DNA: TGTGCCAGCTCACCGAGAATCGGGACAGACTCATATGGCTACACCTTC. The chain joins TRBV18 to TRBJ1-2; 7 bases match TRBD1. The CDR3 is 16 residues long. J gave up 5 bases and V 3 bases, and 12 bases lay outside the gene matches. Germline loops: CDR1 KGHSH, CDR2 LQKENI.

The CDR3 nucleotides are TGTGCCAGTAGTATAGGGACAGTAAACGAGCAGTACTTC. This codes for CASSIGTVNEQYF. The chain combines TRBV19 with TRBJ2-7; D might be TRBD1 (6 bases). Germline V CDR1 and CDR2: LNHDA, SQIVND (reference sequence). The V end lost 1 base, the J end lost 5 bases, and 9 bases lay between the germline ends. The CDR3 is made up of 13 amino acids. The full variable domain, with the rest looked up from reference TRBV19 and TRBJ2-7, is DGGITQSPKYLFRKEGQNVTLSCEQNLNHDAMYWYRQDPGQGLRLIYYSQIVNDFQKGDIAEGYSVSREKKESFPLTVTSAQKNPTAFYLCASSIGTVNEQYFGPGTRLTVT.

The CDR3 DNA is TGTGCCAGCTCACCAACGGGGGGAATTAACTATGGCTACACCTTC. Its protein product is CASSPTGGINYGYTF. The chain has TRBV18 and TRBJ1-2; tentatively, D is TRBD1 (5 bases). The CDR3 contains 15 residues. V lost 2 bases to trimming and J lost 1 base, with 11 bases between them. Per the germline V gene, CDR1 is KGHSH and CDR2 is LQKENI.

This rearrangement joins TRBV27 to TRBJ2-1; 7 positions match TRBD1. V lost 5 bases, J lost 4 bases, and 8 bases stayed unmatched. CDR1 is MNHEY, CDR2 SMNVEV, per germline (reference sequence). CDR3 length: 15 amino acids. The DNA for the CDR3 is TGTGCCAGCAGTCCTCACCGGGACAGTTACAATGAGCAGTTCTTC. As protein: CASSPHRDSYNEQFF.

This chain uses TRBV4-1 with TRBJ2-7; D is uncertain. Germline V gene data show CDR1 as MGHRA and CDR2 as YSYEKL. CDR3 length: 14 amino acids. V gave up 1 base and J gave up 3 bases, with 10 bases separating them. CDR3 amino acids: CASSQVSGNYEQYF. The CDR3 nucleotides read TGCGCCAGCAGCCAAGTTTCAGGTAACTACGAGCAGTACTTC.

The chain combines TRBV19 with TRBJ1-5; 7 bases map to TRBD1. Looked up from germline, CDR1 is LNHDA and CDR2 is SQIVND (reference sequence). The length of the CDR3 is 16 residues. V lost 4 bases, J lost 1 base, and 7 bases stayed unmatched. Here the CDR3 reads CASSSPGDRSNQPQHF. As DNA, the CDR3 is TGTGCCAGTAGTAGTCCCGGGGACAGAAGCAATCAGCCCCAGCATTTT.

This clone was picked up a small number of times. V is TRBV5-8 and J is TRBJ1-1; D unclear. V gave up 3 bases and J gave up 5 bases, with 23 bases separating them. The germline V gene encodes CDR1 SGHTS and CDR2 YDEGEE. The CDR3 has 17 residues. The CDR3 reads CASSSFLTRDTGTEAFF. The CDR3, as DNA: TGTGCCAGCAGCTCATTCCTGACCCGCGACACGGGGACTGAAGCTTTCTTT.

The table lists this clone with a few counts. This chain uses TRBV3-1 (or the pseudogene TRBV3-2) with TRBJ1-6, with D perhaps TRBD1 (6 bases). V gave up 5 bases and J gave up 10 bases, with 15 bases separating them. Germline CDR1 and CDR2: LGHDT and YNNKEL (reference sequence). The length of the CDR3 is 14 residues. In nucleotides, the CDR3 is TGTGCCAGCAGCTTACAGGGAGCCCGCTCACCCCTCCACTTT. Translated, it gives CASSLQGARSPLHF.

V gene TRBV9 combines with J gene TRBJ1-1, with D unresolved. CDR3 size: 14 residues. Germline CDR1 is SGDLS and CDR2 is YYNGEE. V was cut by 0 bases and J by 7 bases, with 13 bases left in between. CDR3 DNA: TGTGCCAGCAGCGTAGAGTGGCCTCGGGGTGAAGCTTTCTTT. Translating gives CASSVEWPRGEAFF. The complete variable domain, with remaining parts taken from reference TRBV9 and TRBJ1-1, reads DSGVTQTPKHLITATGQRVTLRCSPRSGDLSVYWYQQSLDQGLQFLIQYYNGEERAKGNILERFSAQQFPDLHSELNLSSLELGDSALYFCASSVEWPRGEAFFGQGTRLTVV.

CDR3 in amino acids: CSARQESSYEQYF. DNA of the CDR3: TGCAGCGCCCGACAGGAGAGCTCCTACGAGCAGTACTTC. This chain uses TRBV29-1 with TRBJ2-7; weak D call: TRBD1 (6 bases). Per the germline V gene, CDR1 is SQVTM and CDR2 is ANQGSEA. The CDR3 has 13 amino acids. V was cut by 7 bases and J by 0 bases, with 13 bases left in between.

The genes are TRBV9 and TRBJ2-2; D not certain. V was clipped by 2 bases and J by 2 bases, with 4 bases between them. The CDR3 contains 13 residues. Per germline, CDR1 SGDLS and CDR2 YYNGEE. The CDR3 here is CASSVSNTGELFF. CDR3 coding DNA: TGTGCCAGCAGCGTCTCTAACACCGGGGAGCTGTTTTTT.

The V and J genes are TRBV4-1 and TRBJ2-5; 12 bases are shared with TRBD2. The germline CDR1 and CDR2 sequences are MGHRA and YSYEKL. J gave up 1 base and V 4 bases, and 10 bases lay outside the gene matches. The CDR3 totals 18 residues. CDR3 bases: TGCGCCAGCAGCCTCCTTGGCCCTAGCGGGAGGGGCCAAGAGACCCAGTACTTC. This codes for CASSLLGPSGRGQETQYF.

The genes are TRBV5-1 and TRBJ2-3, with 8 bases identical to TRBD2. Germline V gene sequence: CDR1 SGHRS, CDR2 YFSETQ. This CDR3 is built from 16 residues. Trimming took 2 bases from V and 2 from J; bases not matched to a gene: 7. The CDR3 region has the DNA TGCGCCAGCAGCTTCTCAAGCGGGGGCTACACAGATACGCAGTATTTT. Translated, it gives CASSFSSGGYTDTQYF.

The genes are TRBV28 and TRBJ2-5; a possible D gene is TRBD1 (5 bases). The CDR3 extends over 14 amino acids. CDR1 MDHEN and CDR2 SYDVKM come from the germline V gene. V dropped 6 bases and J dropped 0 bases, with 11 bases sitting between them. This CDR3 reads CASRAAGNQETQYF. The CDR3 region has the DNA TGTGCCAGCAGAGCAGCAGGGAACCAAGAGACCCAGTACTTC.

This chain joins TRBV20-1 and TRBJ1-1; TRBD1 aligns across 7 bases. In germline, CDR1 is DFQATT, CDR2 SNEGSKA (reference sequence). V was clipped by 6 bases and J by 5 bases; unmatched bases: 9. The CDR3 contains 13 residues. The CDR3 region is CSASEQGRTEAFF. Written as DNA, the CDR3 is TGCAGTGCCAGTGAACAGGGGAGGACTGAAGCTTTCTTT.